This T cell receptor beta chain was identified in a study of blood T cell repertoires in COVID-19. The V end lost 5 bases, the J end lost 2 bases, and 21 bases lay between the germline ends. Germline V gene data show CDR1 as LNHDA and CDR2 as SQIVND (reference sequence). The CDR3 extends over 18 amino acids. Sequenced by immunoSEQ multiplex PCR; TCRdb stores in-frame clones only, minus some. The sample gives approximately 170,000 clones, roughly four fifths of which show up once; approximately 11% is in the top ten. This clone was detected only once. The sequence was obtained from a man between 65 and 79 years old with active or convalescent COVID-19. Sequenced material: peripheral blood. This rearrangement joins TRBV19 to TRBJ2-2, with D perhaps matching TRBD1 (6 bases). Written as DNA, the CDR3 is TGTGCCAGTAGTTTACAGGGTACCCCCTTCTTCAACACCGGGGAGCTGTTTTTT. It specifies CASSLQGTPFFNTGELFF.